This TCR beta chain was recorded in a study of T cells expressing NK-cell markers. In germline, CDR1 is MNHEY, CDR2 SMNVEV (reference sequence). This CDR3 has 14 residues. Reprocessing the 5' RACE reads, TCRdb reports a single entry for every CDR3 protein and omits DNA. The listing contains 400,000 to 500,000 distinct CDR3 sequences. The clonotype was recovered from a woman between 18 and 69 years old in good health. J is TRBJ1-1 and V is TRBV27. The sample was blood T cells: a sorted CD56 or NKG2C T cell subset, CD4+ or CD8+ T cells, or bulk PBMC T cells (not recorded which). The CDR3 loop is CASSLLMTNTEAFF.